This T cell receptor (beta chain) originates from a study of T-cell reconstitution after alpha-beta-depleted transplantation in children. Whole-study results and caveats: Expanded clones from the graft, numbering several hundred, reportedly supplied alpha-beta T cells about two months after transplant. Some patients' high day-60 TCRbeta diversity was traced to surviving recipient T cells and thymic progenitors. When one year had passed after transplant, most T-cell counts and diversity came from newly produced T cells.

Of note for this clonotype: Antigen unknown.

In germline, CDR1 is SNHLY, CDR2 FYNNEI. V lost 1 base, J lost 7 bases, and 4 bases lay in between. CDR3 length: 12 amino acids. Unique molecular identifiers were used to barcode this TCRbeta library. Each CDR3 protein is one row after TCRdb ran MiXCR on the PCR reads. This repertoire shows about 300,000 distinct CDR3 sequences, just over 7.5% found once; its top ten account for 8.5% to 9.5%. The sequences come from peripheral blood, collected 360 days after TCRalphabeta/CD19-depleted stem cell transplant. The receptor comes from a female patient aged 2 to 10 who had a stem cell transplant for Fanconi anemia, so the T cells may come from the graft donor. This rearrangement joins TRBV2 to TRBJ2-2; D uncertain. The CDR3 region has the DNA TGTGCCAGCAGTGAAGGGGTCGGGGAGCTGTTTTTT. Its protein is CASSEGVGELFF.